This is a list of T cell receptor beta chains from one sample in a study of T-cell memory formation after mild COVID-19. TCRdb used MiXCR to reprocess the 5' RACE reads, holding one entry per CDR3 protein. The sample records fewer than 450,000 distinct CDR3 sequences, around a fifth being singletons. Sequenced sample: PBMCs or a T cell subset sorted from them (not recorded which). These receptors were obtained from an adult woman who had mild COVID-19 (a few samples of this study predate the infection). Cell type and time point are not known. Each CDR3 is given with its conserved first and last residue. The order of the fields is D gene, clone size, J gene, V gene, CDR3 protein, CDR3 DNA. The D gene is left open where the match is weak. Clone size appears in some rows only: once, few, many, or a class for an expanded clone.

d_gene: TRBD2; abundance: few; j_gene: TRBJ2-1; v_gene: TRBV5-1; CDR3aa: CASSLGLAGADEQFF; CDR3nt: TGCGCCAGCAGCTTGGGACTAGCGGGAGCGGATGAGCAGTTCTTC
d_gene: .; abundance: few; j_gene: TRBJ2-1; v_gene: TRBV7-9; CDR3aa: CASSLVTAGQFF; CDR3nt: TGTGCCAGCAGCTTAGTGACAGCGGGGCAGTTCTTC
d_gene: TRBD2; abundance: few; j_gene: TRBJ2-1; v_gene: TRBV27; CDR3aa: CASSLEGTSGSFLRVSEQFF; CDR3nt: TGTGCCAGCAGTTTGGAAGGGACTAGCGGGAGTTTCCTCAGGGTCTCTGAGCAGTTCTTC
d_gene: TRBD2; abundance: .; j_gene: TRBJ2-3; v_gene: TRBV29-1; CDR3aa: CSVEDGGGGLDTDTQYF; CDR3nt: TGCAGCGTTGAAGACGGCGGGGGGGGCCTGGATACAGATACGCAGTATTTT
d_gene: TRBD1; abundance: .; j_gene: TRBJ1-4; v_gene: TRBV18; CDR3aa: CASSPGQGTNEKLFF; CDR3nt: TGTGCCAGCTCACCGGGACAGGGGACAAATGAAAAACTGTTTTTT
d_gene: .; abundance: .; j_gene: TRBJ2-5; v_gene: TRBV7-9; CDR3aa: CASSLALIRSETQYF; CDR3nt: TGTGCCAGCAGCTTAGCGCTGATTAGGTCGGAGACCCAGTACTTC
d_gene: TRBD2; abundance: few; j_gene: TRBJ2-7; v_gene: TRBV20-1; CDR3aa: CSANSPGTRTYEQYF; CDR3nt: TGCAGTGCTAACTCGCCCGGGACTAGAACCTACGAGCAGTACTTC
d_gene: .; abundance: .; j_gene: TRBJ2-1; v_gene: TRBV15; CDR3aa: CATSREPGGEQFF; CDR3nt: TGTGCCACCAGCAGAGAGCCGGGCGGTGAGCAGTTCTTC
d_gene: TRBD1; abundance: .; j_gene: TRBJ2-3; v_gene: TRBV2; CDR3aa: CASSEAGGAGGLTGTQYF; CDR3nt: TGTGCCAGCAGTGAAGCCGGAGGGGCAGGGGGCCTGACCGGTACGCAGTATTTT
d_gene: .; abundance: .; j_gene: TRBJ2-3; v_gene: TRBV7-8; CDR3aa: CASSPDRSSTDTQYF; CDR3nt: TGTGCCAGCAGCCCTGACAGGTCTAGCACAGATACGCAGTATTTT
d_gene: .; abundance: once; j_gene: TRBJ2-1; v_gene: TRBV12-3/TRBV12-4; CDR3aa: CASSGWGSSYNEQFF; CDR3nt: TGTGCCAGCAGTGGTTGGGGGAGCTCCTACAATGAGCAGTTCTTC
d_gene: TRBD2; abundance: few; j_gene: TRBJ2-1; v_gene: TRBV5-1; CDR3aa: CASSWVTTSGDPNEQFF; CDR3nt: TGCGCCAGCAGCTGGGTGACCACTAGCGGGGACCCCAATGAGCAGTTCTTC
d_gene: .; abundance: few; j_gene: TRBJ2-3; v_gene: TRBV5-5; CDR3aa: CASSWNRLTDTQYF; CDR3nt: TGTGCCAGCAGCTGGAACAGACTCACAGATACGCAGTATTTT
d_gene: TRBD1; abundance: many; j_gene: TRBJ2-1; v_gene: TRBV4-2; CDR3aa: CASSLVGQGAPNEQFF; CDR3nt: TGTGCCAGCAGCCTGGTGGGACAGGGGGCGCCCAATGAGCAGTTCTTC
d_gene: TRBD1; abundance: few; j_gene: TRBJ2-1; v_gene: TRBV5-6; CDR3aa: CASSFGETGGARSEQFF; CDR3nt: TGTGCCAGCAGCTTCGGAGAGACAGGGGGGGCCCGCAGTGAGCAGTTCTTC
d_gene: .; abundance: few; j_gene: TRBJ1-1; v_gene: TRBV15; CDR3aa: CATSGGMNTEAFF; CDR3nt: TGTGCCACCAGCGGCGGGATGAACACTGAAGCTTTCTTT
d_gene: TRBD2; abundance: few; j_gene: TRBJ2-5; v_gene: TRBV5-4; CDR3aa: CASSPTGTSGETQYF; CDR3nt: TGTGCCAGCAGCCCCACCGGGACTAGCGGAGAGACCCAGTACTTC